These T cell receptor beta chains were read from a single sample in a study of blood T cell repertoires in COVID-19. Sequencing was performed with immunoSEQ multiplex PCR; in TCRdb, only in-frame clones are kept and a portion is missing. The profile shows 45,000 to 65,000 clones, roughly 84% of them singletons. The sequenced material came from peripheral blood. All receptors come from a woman of 80 years or more with acute or convalescent COVID-19. Both conserved end residues are part of each CDR3. Each record gives: clone size, J gene, D gene, V gene, CDR3 protein, CDR3 DNA. D genes are given only for firm matches. For some rows the clone size is stated as once, few or many, or as a class when expanded; others skip it.

. TRBJ2-7 . TRBV6-5 CASSSQYEQYF TGTGCCAGCAGTTCCCAATACGAGCAGTACTTC
. TRBJ1-1 TRBD1 TRBV3-1/TRBV3-2 CASSRGQGNTEAFF TGTGCCAGCAGCCGCGGACAGGGTAACACTGAAGCTTTCTTT
. TRBJ1-2 TRBD1 TRBV10-3 CAISDGFGTGVGYTF TGTGCCATCAGTGATGGGTTTGGGACAGGGGTCGGCTACACCTTC
. TRBJ1-6 . TRBV7-9 CASSSAYNSPLHF TGTGCCAGCAGCTCTGCCTATAATTCACCCCTCCACTTT
. TRBJ2-2 TRBD1 TRBV4-1 CASSPTDAGTATGELFF TGCGCCAGCAGCCCGACCGACGCCGGGACAGCTACCGGGGAGCTGTTTTTT
. TRBJ1-5 TRBD1 TRBV19 CASSPQQGAQQPQHF TGTGCCAGTAGCCCACAGCAGGGGGCTCAACAGCCCCAGCATTTT
. TRBJ1-6 TRBD1 TRBV3-1/TRBV3-2 CASRDVPGGNSPLHF TGTGCCAGCAGGGACGTTCCAGGGGGTAACTCACCCCTCCACTTT
. TRBJ1-2 . TRBV27 CASSLGGTRGYTF TGTGCCAGCAGTTTAGGGGGGACGAGGGGCTACACCTTC
. TRBJ1-1 . TRBV6-2/TRBV6-3 CASSPGLRGAFF TGTGCCAGCAGCCCGGGACTCCGCGGGGCTTTCTTT
. TRBJ2-3 TRBD2 TRBV5-1 CASSPRTSGGDTQYF TGCGCCAGCAGCCCTCGGACTAGCGGGGGGGATACGCAGTATTTT
. TRBJ1-5 . TRBV18 CASSSESGQPQHF TGTGCCAGCTCATCCGAAAGCGGTCAGCCCCAGCATTTT
. TRBJ1-5 . TRBV7-2 CASSPMGGDNQPQHF TGTGCCAGCAGCCCTATGGGGGGGGACAATCAGCCCCAGCATTTT
. TRBJ1-1 . TRBV19 CASTPDGLLNTEAFF TGTGCCAGTACCCCGGACGGACTCCTGAACACTGAAGCTTTCTTT
. TRBJ1-2 TRBD1 TRBV18 CASSRGGADYGYTF TGTGCCAGCTCGCGAGGGGGCGCAGACTATGGCTACACCTTC
. TRBJ1-4 . TRBV6-5 CASTNGGSQEKLFF TGTGCCAGCACAAACGGGGGATCGCAGGAAAAACTGTTTTTT
. TRBJ1-1 . TRBV19 CASSLARNTEAFF TGTGCCAGTAGTCTAGCCAGGAACACTGAAGCTTTCTTT
once TRBJ2-3 . TRBV7-2 CATSPGPSHTQYF TGTGCCACCTCCCCAGGCCCGTCCCATACGCAGTATTTT
. TRBJ2-3 . TRBV6-5 CASSLQSTDTQYF TGTGCCAGCAGCCTACAGAGCACAGATACGCAGTATTTT
. TRBJ1-2 TRBD1 TRBV10-3 CAISESTGEGYTF TGTGCCATCAGTGAGTCGACAGGGGAAGGCTACACCTTC
. TRBJ1-1 TRBD1 TRBV6-6 CASSPQGHLTEAFF TGTGCCAGCAGTCCACAGGGGCATCTCACTGAAGCTTTCTTT
once TRBJ1-4 . TRBV7-9 CASSPRATNEKLFF TGTGCCAGCAGCCCACGGGCAACTAATGAAAAACTGTTTTTT
. TRBJ2-7 . TRBV7-8 CASSIRTVPSYEQYF TGTGCCAGCAGCATTCGGACAGTTCCTTCCTACGAGCAGTACTTC
. TRBJ1-2 TRBD1 TRBV30 CACGTGGAGYTF TGTGCCTGCGGGACAGGGGGCGCGGGCTACACCTTC
. TRBJ1-1 . TRBV6-5 CASRGREGGYTEAFF TGTGCCAGCAGGGGGAGGGAGGGAGGATACACTGAAGCTTTCTTT
. TRBJ2-2 TRBD2 TRBV9 CASSVGSGGAFGELFF TGTGCCAGCAGCGTAGGGAGCGGGGGGGCCTTCGGGGAGCTGTTTTTT
. TRBJ1-6 TRBD1 TRBV30 CAWSTGGSYSPLHF TGTGCCTGGAGCACAGGGGGCTCGTATTCACCCCTCCACTTT
few TRBJ1-5 TRBD1 TRBV19 CASRDRVEQPQHF TGTGCCAGTAGGGACAGGGTGGAGCAGCCCCAGCATTTT
many TRBJ2-7 TRBD1 TRBV7-9 CASSSNRDRAYEQYF TGTGCCAGCAGCAGCAACCGGGACAGAGCCTACGAGCAGTACTTC
. TRBJ2-2 . TRBV24-1 CATSDLRGTGELFF TGTGCCACCAGTGATTTGAGGGGGACCGGGGAGCTGTTTTTT
. TRBJ2-4 . TRBV5-8 CASSLKLAKNIQYF TGTGCCAGCAGCTTGAAACTAGCCAAAAACATTCAGTACTTC
. TRBJ2-1 . TRBV4-1 CASSQGDSYNEQFF TGCGCCAGCAGCCAAGGCGACTCCTACAATGAGCAGTTCTTC
. TRBJ1-5 TRBD1 TRBV6-4 CASSDDRGGNQPQHF TGTGCCAGCAGTGACGACAGGGGGGGCAATCAGCCCCAGCATTTT
. TRBJ1-3 . TRBV29-1 CSVEGGVSGNTIYF TGCAGCGTTGAAGGGGGGGTTTCAGGAAACACCATATATTTT
few TRBJ2-7 . TRBV7-9 CASSLQQGHEQYF TGTGCCAGCAGCTTACAACAGGGCCACGAGCAGTACTTC
. TRBJ1-6 . TRBV19 CASSITGQGLGLSSPLHF TGTGCCAGTAGTATTACAGGGCAGGGCCTAGGCTTAAGTTCACCCCTCCACTTT